These 32 T cell receptor beta chains share one sample of origin, sequenced in a study of blood T cell repertoires in COVID-19 (TCRdb year 2020). Receptor libraries were prepared by the immunoSEQ multiplex PCR assay. Held by TCRdb, this immuneACCESS table contains in-frame sequences only and omits some clones. Under half of the omission traces to an unresolved V gene where checked; the cause of the rest is unknown. The table for this sample lists roughly 50,000 clones; about 86% of them were counted only once. The ten largest clones represent roughly 2.9% of the sample. The material sequenced was peripheral blood. These TCRs come from a woman of 80 years or more with acute or convalescent COVID-19.

The CDR3 protein is CASSEQGNYGYTF. The CDR3 coding sequence is TGTGCCAGCAGTGAACAGGGAAACTATGGCTACACCTTC. The V gene is TRBV6-1, the J gene TRBJ1-2, with TRBD1 as a possible D gene (5 bases). CDR3 length: 13 amino acids. Germline V CDR1 and CDR2: MNHNS, SASEGT. V lost 2 bases, J lost 2 bases, and 6 bases lay in between.

This clone was detected only once. The chain carries TRBV19 and TRBJ1-6; D might be TRBD1 (5 bases). Between the trimmed V and J ends, which lost 4 bases and 5 bases, there was a span of 12 bases. CDR1 LNHDA and CDR2 SQIVND come from the germline V gene (reference sequence). The CDR3 runs 15 residues. The CDR3, as DNA: TGTGCCAGTAGTAGACCAGGGAATGATAATTCACCCCTCCACTTT. Its translation is CASSRPGNDNSPLHF.

V gene TRBV25-1 combines with J gene TRBJ2-5; perhaps TRBD1 as D (5 bases). V lost 0 bases and J 5 bases, leaving 16 bases between the germline ends. The CDR3 length is 16 residues. Germline CDR1 and CDR2: MGHDK and SYGVNS. The CDR3 region has the DNA TGTGCCAGCAGTGAATACGGCGTAGGCAGGGTTGAGACCCAGTACTTC. Translated, it gives CASSEYGVGRVETQYF. The full variable domain, with the rest looked up from reference TRBV25-1 and TRBJ2-5, is EADIYQTPRYLVIGTGKKITLECSQTMGHDKMYWYQQDPGMELHLIHYSYGVNSTEKGDLSSESTVSRIRTEHFPLTLESARPSHTSQYLCASSEYGVGRVETQYFGPGTRLLVL.

This chain uses TRBV6-5 with TRBJ2-2; D might be TRBD1 (7 bases). V was shortened by 9 bases and J by 1 base, with 12 bases between the two germline ends. The CDR3 loop spans 14 amino acids. Germline V gene lookup returns CDR1 MNHEY and CDR2 SVGAGI. The DNA of the CDR3 is TGTGCCAGGGGGGGACAGAAGAACACCGGGGAGCTGTTTTTT. Translated, it gives CARGGQKNTGELFF.

The chain employs TRBV6-5 and TRBJ2-7; 7 nucleotides align to TRBD1. Germline CDR1 MNHEY, CDR2 SVGAGI. The CDR3 extends over 15 amino acids. The trim removed 4 bases at V and 2 bases at J, leaving 8 bases unmatched. CDR3 bases: TGTGCCAGCAGTTTGAACACAGGGGCCCCCTACGAGCAGTACTTC. Its protein product is CASSLNTGAPYEQYF.

This clone was observed a few times. V is TRBV6-5 and J is TRBJ2-7, with 7 bases lining up with TRBD2. V dropped 6 bases and J dropped 1; count of bases not matched to a gene: 9. The CDR3 contains 15 residues. Germline V CDR1 and CDR2: MNHEY, SVGAGI. CDR3 nucleotide sequence: TGTGCCAGCAGCCCCGCAGGGCGGGGGTCCTACGAGCAGTACTTC. This sequence encodes CASSPAGRGSYEQYF.

J is TRBJ2-7 and V is TRBV7-2; TRBD2 agrees at 10 bases. The V segment lost 1 base and the J segment 5 bases; nucleotides outside the gene matches: 8. The length of the CDR3 is 16 residues. Germline CDR1 and CDR2: SGHTA and FQGNSA. Here the CDR3 DNA reads TGTGCCAGCAGCTTAGACTCTACTAGCGGGGTCAACGAGCAGTACTTC. It translates to CASSLDSTSGVNEQYF.

The V gene is TRBV18, the J gene TRBJ2-1; TRBD1 aligns across 9 bases. The CDR3 runs to 14 residues. Germline V gene lookup returns CDR1 KGHSH and CDR2 LQKENI. Unmatched junction bases numbered 7, after V lost 6 bases and J lost 7 bases. The CDR3 DNA reads as TGTGCCAGCTCCGGGACAGGGAGTTGGAATGAGCAGTTCTTC. As protein: CASSGTGSWNEQFF. The variable domain in full, completed from reference TRBV18 and TRBJ2-1, reads NAGVMQNPRHLVRRRGQEARLRCSPMKGHSHVYWYRQLPEEGLKFMVYLQKENIIDESGMPKERFSAEFPKEGPSILRIQQVVRGDSAAYFCASSGTGSWNEQFFGPGTRLTVL.

This chain connects TRBV19 to TRBJ2-7; D not certain. CDR1 and CDR2 from the germline V gene are LNHDA and SQIVND (reference sequence). The V and J ends lost 6 bases and 0 bases respectively, with 12 bases between them. The CDR3 contains 14 residues. This CDR3 reads CASSNNAVSYEQYF. The CDR3 bases are TGTGCCAGTAGCAACAATGCTGTCTCCTACGAGCAGTACTTC.

The CDR3: CATSQFGTAYEQYF. The CDR3 DNA is TGTGCCACCAGCCAATTCGGGACTGCGTACGAGCAGTACTTC. The chain recombines TRBV15 with TRBJ2-7; D possibly corresponds to TRBD2 (6 bases). Germline assignment: CDR1 LNHNV and CDR2 YYDKDF (reference sequence). The CDR3 is 14 amino acids. The V end lost 5 bases, the J end lost 4 bases, and 15 bases lay between the germline ends.

V and J are TRBV5-8 and TRBJ1-6; D perhaps matches TRBD1 (5 bases). This CDR3 is built from 16 residues. Trimming pared 3 bases from V and 10 bases from J, leaving 20 bases between. The V gene's germline CDR1 is SGHTS and CDR2 YDEGEE. CDR3 loop: CASSWGTGQINSPLHF. DNA of the CDR3: TGTGCCAGCAGCTGGGGAACAGGACAAATTAACTCACCCCTCCACTTT. The whole variable domain, remainder taken from reference TRBV5-8 and TRBJ1-6, is EAGVTQSPTHLIKTRGQQATLRCSPISGHTSVYWYQQALGLGLQFLLWYDEGEERNRGNFPPRFSGRQFPNYSSELNVNALELEDSALYLCASSWGTGQINSPLHFGNGTRLTVT.

This chain connects TRBV11-3 to TRBJ2-2, with 8 bases fitting TRBD2. V dropped 1 base and J dropped 6; count of bases not matched to a gene: 1. Germline V gene sequence: CDR1 SGHNT, CDR2 YENEEA. The CDR3 loop spans 14 amino acids. CDR3 sequence: CASSLAGGPGELFF. In DNA form, the CDR3 reads TGTGCCAGCAGCTTAGCGGGGGGGCCCGGGGAGCTGTTTTTT.

This clone has only a few counts. V is TRBV6-4 and J is TRBJ2-1, with TRBD2 matching 11 bases. The CDR3 extends over 17 amino acids. J was trimmed by 7 bases and V by 0 bases; bases with no gene match: 8. CDR1 is MRHNA and CDR2 is SNTAGT in the germline V gene. In DNA, the CDR3 is TGTGCCAGCAGTGACTCGGGTAGCGGGGGGGCCCGGAATGAGCAGTTCTTC. Its translation: CASSDSGSGGARNEQFF.

The chain is built from TRBV19 and TRBJ1-2; 8 bases are shared with TRBD1. The CDR3 is 12 amino acids. Germline V gives CDR1 LNHDA, CDR2 SQIVND (reference sequence). The V and J ends lost 5 bases and 7 bases, in that order; junction bases with no gene match: 3. The CDR3 reads CASSSDRVGYTF. Here the CDR3 DNA reads TGTGCCAGTAGTTCGGACAGGGTTGGCTACACCTTC.

The gene calls are TRBV5-1 and TRBJ1-1, with TRBD1 matching over 7 bases. Germline assignment: CDR1 SGHRS and CDR2 YFSETQ. With V trimmed by 2 bases and J by 7 bases, 14 bases remained unmatched. The CDR3 runs to 16 residues. The CDR3 spells CASSFQGVPAGDEAFF. The CDR3 region has the DNA TGCGCCAGCAGCTTCCAGGGGGTCCCGGCTGGGGATGAAGCTTTCTTT.

This clone was observed a single time. The chain links TRBV16 to TRBJ2-7; the match to TRBD2 covers 11 bases. Germline V gene lookup returns CDR1 KGHSY and CDR2 FQNENV. CDR3 length equals 18 residues. V shed 3 bases, J shed 4 bases, and the junction held 14 bases outside the gene matches. In DNA, the CDR3 is TGTGCCAGCAGCCATCTTGGGACTAGCGGATCTGGTTGGTACGAGCAGTACTTC. The encoded protein is CASSHLGTSGSGWYEQYF.

The chain recombines TRBV3-1 (or the pseudogene TRBV3-2) with TRBJ1-2, with 10 nucleotides matching TRBD1. The CDR3 extends over 16 amino acids. Germline V gives CDR1 LGHDT, CDR2 YNNKEL (reference sequence). The V gene end was trimmed by 1 base and the J gene end by 2 bases; junction bases not matched to a gene: 4. CDR3 region: CASSQGGTGVNYGYTF. CDR3 sequence (DNA): TGTGCCAGCAGCCAAGGAGGGACAGGGGTAAACTATGGCTACACCTTC.

For the CDR3, the DNA is TGTGCCAGCAGCTTGGAGGGACAGGGGGCCTGGGGCTACACCTTC. It specifies CASSLEGQGAWGYTF. The rearrangement uses TRBV5-4 and TRBJ1-2; 12 positions agree with TRBD1. Germline V gene sequence: CDR1 SGHNT, CDR2 YYREEE (reference sequence). After removal of 0 bases from V and 8 bases from J, the junction contained 5 bases not matched to a gene. The CDR3 runs 15 residues.

The rearrangement links TRBV5-1 to TRBJ2-3, with D possibly being TRBD1 (6 bases). There are 17 residues in the CDR3. CDR1 SGHRS and CDR2 YFSETQ come from the germline V gene. V lost 0 bases to trimming and J lost 6 bases, with 20 bases between them. The CDR3 spells CASSLGPPTGYTDTQYF. The CDR3 DNA reads as TGCGCCAGCAGCTTGGGGCCCCCTACAGGGTACACGGATACGCAGTATTTT. Supplemented by reference TRBV5-1 and TRBJ2-3, the full variable domain reads KAGVTQTPRYLIKTRGQQVTLSCSPISGHRSVSWYQQTPGQGLQFLFEYFSETQRNKGNFPGRFSGRQFSNSRSEMNVSTLELGDSALYLCASSLGPPTGYTDTQYFGPGTRLTVL.

The rearrangement joins TRBV5-1 to TRBJ1-3; tentative D call: TRBD1 (6 bases). Trimming took 4 bases from V and 2 from J, leaving 10 bases between them. This CDR3 is built from 14 residues. CDR1 is SGHRS and CDR2 is YFSETQ in the germline V gene. The CDR3 sequence is CASSTTGTGNTIYF. The CDR3 region has the DNA TGCGCCAGCAGCACAACAGGGACTGGAAACACCATATATTTT.

This clone has just a few counts. The chain employs TRBV30 and TRBJ2-3, with 10 bases matching TRBD1. Unmatched junction bases numbered 22, after V lost 2 bases and J lost 11 bases. This CDR3 contains 18 residues. Per germline, CDR1 GTSNPN and CDR2 SVGIG (reference sequence). The CDR3 nucleotides are TGTGCCTGGAGTACCAATTCCGGGACAGGGGAAAAAATCCGGATGCAGTATTTT. Protein product: CAWSTNSGTGEKIRMQYF. The variable domain in full, with the rest retrieved from reference TRBV30 and TRBJ2-3, is SQTIHQWPATLVQPVGSPLSLECTVEGTSNPNLYWYRQAAGRGLQLLFYSVGIGQISSEVPQNLSASRPQDRQFILSSKKLLLSDSGFYLCAWSTNSGTGEKIRMQYFGPGTRLTVL.

This clone was seen just once. The genes are TRBV5-1 and TRBJ1-5; the D is unclear. The CDR3 contains 13 residues. Germline-derived CDR1 and CDR2 are SGHRS and YFSETQ. V shed 0 bases and J shed 4 bases, with 5 bases lying between them. CDR3 protein: CASSLDGNQPQHF. The CDR3 nucleotides read TGCGCCAGCAGCTTGGACGGGAATCAGCCCCAGCATTTT.

The gene calls are TRBV6-5 and TRBJ2-2; 7 bases map to TRBD1. Losses at the gene ends were 6 bases for V and 0 bases for J; bases not matched to a gene: 4. The CDR3 contains 15 residues. CDR1 and CDR2 (germline): MNHEY, SVGAGI. The CDR3, as DNA: TGTGCCAGCAGGCCGACAGGGACGAACACCGGGGAGCTGTTTTTT. Its protein product is CASRPTGTNTGELFF.

The J gene is TRBJ1-1, the V gene TRBV2, with TRBD1 matching over 7 bases. This CDR3 comprises 15 residues. Germline CDR1 is SNHLY and CDR2 is FYNNEI. V gave up 5 bases and J gave up 5 bases; unmatched junction bases: 11. CDR3 protein: CASSPRAGGDTEAFF. The CDR3 DNA follows: TGTGCCAGCAGTCCAAGGGCAGGGGGAGATACTGAAGCTTTCTTT.

This clone has more than one count but fewer than ten. The chain carries TRBV6-5 and TRBJ1-1; D may be TRBD1 (6 bases). This CDR3 is 15 amino acids long. Trimming shortened V by 5 bases and J by 1 base, and 14 bases separated the two germline ends. Germline V gene lookup returns CDR1 MNHEY and CDR2 SVGAGI. CDR3 sequence reads: CASSPPGTRNTEAFF. The CDR3 DNA follows: TGTGCCAGCAGTCCCCCCGGGACACGGAACACTGAAGCTTTCTTT.

The chain has TRBV29-1 and TRBJ2-7; TRBD1 matches at 9 bases. V shed 5 bases, J shed 5 bases, and the junction held 10 bases outside the gene matches. The CDR3 extends over 14 amino acids. Germline lookup yields CDR1 SQVTM and CDR2 ANQGSEA. The CDR3: CSVRSQDRGHEQYF. In nucleotides, the CDR3 is TGCAGCGTTAGGTCGCAGGACAGGGGCCACGAGCAGTACTTC.

The genes are TRBV7-8 and TRBJ2-3; D is possibly TRBD1 (6 bases). The CDR3 totals 15 residues. CDR1 SGHVS and CDR2 FQNEAQ come from the germline V gene. Trimming shortened V by 5 bases and J by 0 bases, and 12 bases separated the two germline ends. CDR3 residues: CASSRQGSSTDTQYF. Written as DNA, the CDR3 is TGTGCCAGCAGCCGCCAGGGGTCTAGCACAGATACGCAGTATTTT.

The chain links TRBV30 to TRBJ1-3, with 10 bases matching TRBD1. The V and J ends lost 1 base and 1 base, in that order; junction bases with no gene match: 1. The CDR3 loop spans 15 amino acids. Germline-derived CDR1 and CDR2 are GTSNPN and SVGIG (reference sequence). As DNA, the CDR3 is TGTGCCTGGAGTGGACAGGGGGCGTCTGGAAACACCATATATTTT. Protein sequence: CAWSGQGASGNTIYF.

The chain is built from TRBV7-2 and TRBJ1-6; TRBD1 matches 9 bases. The length of the CDR3 is 15 residues. Germline V gene data show CDR1 as SGHTA and CDR2 as FQGNSA. V lost 5 bases, J lost 10 bases, and 9 bases stayed unmatched. This CDR3 reads CASSPRGQGVSPLHF. Written as DNA, the CDR3 is TGTGCCAGCAGCCCCAGGGGACAGGGAGTCTCACCCCTCCACTTT.

This clone was recorded only once. J is TRBJ1-1 and V is TRBV7-9; D not resolved. The CDR3 is made up of 13 amino acids. Trimming pared 6 bases from V and 2 bases from J, leaving 10 bases between. CDR1 is SEHNR, CDR2 FQNEAQ, per germline (reference sequence). CDR3 nucleotides: TGTGCCAGCAGTCTGGGGAGTAACACTGAAGCTTTCTTT. It specifies CASSLGSNTEAFF. The entire variable domain, with the rest obtained from reference TRBV7-9 and TRBJ1-1, is as follows: DTGVSQNPRHKITKRGQNVTFRCDPISEHNRLYWYRQTLGQGPEFLTYFQNEAQLEKSRLLSDRFSAERPKGSFSTLEIQRTEQGDSAMYLCASSLGSNTEAFFGQGTRLTVV.

On this clone: Other DNA sequences from this sample encode an identical CDR3 as well. The CDR3 nucleotides are TGTGCCAGCAGTCCGAGGACAGGGGAAGAGACCCAGTACTTC. Amino acids: CASSPRTGEETQYF. The V gene is TRBV28, the J gene TRBJ2-5; 9 bases line up with TRBD1. V shed 5 bases and J 3 bases; nucleotides not matched to a gene: 4. This CDR3 spans 14 amino acids. Germline CDR1 MDHEN, CDR2 SYDVKM.

V is TRBV19 and J is TRBJ2-2; 7 positions match TRBD1. Germline V gene sequence: CDR1 LNHDA, CDR2 SQIVND (reference sequence). There are 15 residues in the CDR3. V trimming: 3 bases; J trimming: 1 base; junction bases outside the gene matches: 2. In nucleotides, the CDR3 is TGTGCCAGTAGTATTCGGACAGGGAACACCGGGGAGCTGTTTTTT. This encodes CASSIRTGNTGELFF.